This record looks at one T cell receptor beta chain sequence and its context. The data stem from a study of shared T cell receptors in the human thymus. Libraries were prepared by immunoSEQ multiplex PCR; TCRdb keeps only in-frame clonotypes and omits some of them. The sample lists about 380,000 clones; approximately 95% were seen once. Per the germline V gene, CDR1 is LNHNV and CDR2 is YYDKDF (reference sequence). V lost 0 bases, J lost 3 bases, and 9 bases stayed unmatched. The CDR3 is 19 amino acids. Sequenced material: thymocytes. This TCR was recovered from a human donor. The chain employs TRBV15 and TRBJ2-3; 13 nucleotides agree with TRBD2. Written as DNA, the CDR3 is TGTGCCACCAGCAGAGATTACACTAGCGGGAGGGGGCCGACAGATACGCAGTATTTT. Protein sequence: CATSRDYTSGRGPTDTQYF.